The rows below give T cell receptor beta chains drawn from one sample of a study of human CD8 memory T cell subsets. TCRdb reprocessed the 5' RACE reads, with one entry per CDR3 protein and no DNA. This table lists 15,000 or so distinct CDR3 sequences. The sample taken for sequencing was CD8+ stem-like memory T cells (TSCM and TCM) sorted from PBMCs. The receptors were sampled from a human donor in good health. Each CDR3 is given with its conserved first and last residue. Only part of the rows carry a size: once, few, many, or a class if the clone is expanded.

v_call	j_call	cdr3_length	clone_size	cdr3_aa
TRBV6-5	TRBJ2-1	12	.	CASSPGGGEQFF
TRBV20-1	TRBJ2-7	13	.	CSGRDRGSYEQYF
TRBV28	TRBJ2-3	18	.	CASSSSLPTGGRSDTQYF
TRBV5-1	TRBJ1-1	17	medium-sized	CASSLRLSWDRDPGAFF
TRBV9	TRBJ2-7	14	.	CASSVAAGVYEQYF
TRBV6-5	TRBJ2-2	16	.	CASSYSGQGSTGELFF
TRBV6-5	TRBJ1-4	14	.	CASSYGSYNEKLFF
TRBV7-2	TRBJ2-2	14	medium-sized	CASSYGSYTGELFF
TRBV4-1	TRBJ2-5	16	.	CASSPSGGGATETQYF
TRBV25-1	TRBJ2-3	14	.	CANSEVAGGYTQYF
TRBV6-1	TRBJ1-5	12	.	CASSEYNQPQHF
TRBV28	TRBJ2-2	14	.	CASGGLAHTGELFF
TRBV5-1	TRBJ1-1	16	.	CASSFGTGLPNTEAFF
TRBV4-2	TRBJ1-5	15	.	CASSPLGGSDQPQHF
TRBV2	TRBJ2-5	14	.	CASSEALAAETQYF
TRBV5-1	TRBJ2-1	15	.	CASSLGTSGIDEQFF
TRBV28	TRBJ1-1	15	.	CASSLFSPRNTEAFF
TRBV6-1	TRBJ2-1	14	.	CASRWGQGEYEQFF
TRBV10-2	TRBJ1-2	16	.	CASSALDAQEDYGYTF
TRBV9	TRBJ2-7	14	.	CASSAGTGTYEQYF
TRBV3-1	TRBJ1-1	14	.	CASSQGQGRYEAFF
TRBV29-1	TRBJ1-2	12	.	CSVVAGWDGYTF
TRBV29-1	TRBJ1-2	13	.	CSVELAGNYGYTF
TRBV4-2	TRBJ2-3	15	.	CASSQTSSSTDTQYF
TRBV20-1	TRBJ2-5	13	.	CSPQSGSRETQYF
TRBV5-1	TRBJ2-1	13	.	CASRQTEYNEQFF
TRBV11-2	TRBJ2-1	14	.	CASSSSGFYNEQFF
TRBV4-2	TRBJ2-6	15	.	CASSQAVSGANVLTF
TRBV4-2	TRBJ2-7	12	.	CASSQGAYEQYF
TRBV11-2	TRBJ1-2	14	.	CASSLGGSGHGYTF
TRBV14	TRBJ2-3	15	.	CASSPVEALTDTQYF
TRBV2	TRBJ1-1	13	.	CARTRTDNTEAFF
TRBV15	TRBJ1-5	16	.	CATSNNRATDNQPQHF
TRBV6-6	TRBJ2-7	12	.	CASSIAGYEQYF
TRBV6-2/TRBV6-3	TRBJ2-4	12	.	CASTTDANIQYF
TRBV28	TRBJ2-7	14	.	CASSWTGRSDEQYF
TRBV19	TRBJ1-1	12	.	CASSIGATEAFF
TRBV4-1	TRBJ1-4	17	.	CASSQEMSIGQSEKLFF
TRBV11-2	TRBJ2-7	16	.	CASSPMPEDSATLRYF
TRBV27	TRBJ2-3	14	.	CASSLQTGGDTQYF
TRBV5-5	TRBJ1-1	16	.	CASSLEARKGNTEAFF
TRBV4-2	TRBJ2-7	16	.	CASSLTLGQGTGEQYF
TRBV28	TRBJ1-2	14	.	CASSRGADPYDYTF
TRBV4-1	TRBJ2-7	15	.	CASSQGTSANYEQYF
TRBV29-1	TRBJ2-5	12	.	CSVEWVGETQYF
TRBV29-1	TRBJ2-7	13	.	CSVGEGVNYEQYF
TRBV28	TRBJ2-1	12	.	CASSWVGNEQFF
TRBV24-1	TRBJ2-2	16	medium-sized	CATSDLGQGVQGELFF